This T cell receptor (beta chain) is drawn from a study of identical twins. Whole-study results and caveats: Weaker excess sharing between twins was seen in beta out-of-frame sequences. A lower insertion count was a feature of abundant cord blood beta clonotypes, with no such feature in memory repertoires. The study drew conclusions from cross-sectional statistical analysis, not from following the same donors.

Trimming shortened V by 5 bases and J by 7 bases, and 14 bases separated the two germline ends. This CDR3 is built from 13 residues. The sample holds a few counts of this clonotype. The antigen is undetermined. TCRdb analysed the 5' RACE reads with MiXCR anew, one entry per CDR3 protein. The table lists just under 650,000 distinct CDR3 sequences, 7% to 7.5% of them singletons, with about 1.5% in the top ten. No donor was unhealthy or non-Caucasian. The sample was also reused in another study, on yellow fever vaccine responses in identical twins.

The chain carries TRBV12-3 or TRBV12-4 and TRBJ1-1; D is unclear. Sequenced sample: PBMCs. The receptor comes from a woman between 18 and 29 years old in good health. CDR3 nucleotide sequence: TGTGCCAGCAGTCCCTTTGGTGAGGGTGAAGCTTTCTTT. The encoded protein is CASSPFGEGEAFF.